The 18 T cell receptor beta chains given below trace back to one sample, sequenced in a study of cytomegalovirus exposure and HLA in healthy donors. Clones were sequenced by immunoSEQ multiplex PCR, and TCRdb holds only the in-frame ones, with some missing. The sample shows 97,000 or so clones, roughly nine tenths of them seen only once. The sample comprised PBMCs. Receptors were obtained from a woman aged 25 to 39 in good health and CMV-seronegative.

V gene TRBV9 combines with J gene TRBJ2-2; 9 positions match TRBD2. The CDR3 has 14 residues. The V gene end was trimmed by 4 bases and the J gene end by 9 bases; junction bases not matched to a gene: 7. Germline V gives CDR1 SGDLS, CDR2 YYNGEE. DNA for the CDR3: TGTGCCAGCAGCTCTCCGGGACTAGCATGGGAGCTGTTTTTT. Its translation: CASSSPGLAWELFF.

This chain connects TRBV7-9 to TRBJ2-1; D is ambiguous. V lost 6 bases and J lost 7, with 13 bases in between. Germline loops: CDR1 SEHNR, CDR2 FQNEAQ (reference sequence). CDR3 size: 13 residues. The CDR3: CASSPSPRNEQFF. Written as DNA, the CDR3 is TGTGCCAGCAGTCCCTCCCCTAGGAATGAGCAGTTCTTC.

The rearrangement joins TRBV7-2 to TRBJ2-7; 7 bases are a match to TRBD2. Germline loops: CDR1 SGHTA, CDR2 FQGNSA. Unmatched junction bases numbered 7, after V lost 5 bases and J lost 3 bases. The CDR3 length is 14 residues. CDR3 DNA: TGTGCCAGCAGCCAAAACCCTAGCGGCTACGAGCAGTACTTC. It translates to CASSQNPSGYEQYF.

This clone was counted between two and nine times. CDR3 sequence reads: CASSQEAGGSAQHF. Written as DNA, the CDR3 is TGCGCCAGCAGCCAAGAGGCCGGGGGTTCGGCCCAGCATTTT. The rearrangement joins TRBV4-1 to TRBJ1-5; D perhaps matches TRBD1 (5 bases). CDR3 length: 14 amino acids. Trimming left V 0 bases short and J 11 bases short, with 14 bases between. CDR1 and CDR2 (germline): MGHRA, YSYEKL.

This sequence joins TRBV7-2 and TRBJ2-7; TRBD2 matches 7 bases. CDR3 length: 16 residues. The V gene's germline CDR1 is SGHTA and CDR2 FQGNSA. Trimming cost V 4 bases and J 3 bases; bases outside gene matches: 12. The CDR3 region is CASSSSGVQTIYEQYF. The CDR3 DNA sequence: TGTGCCAGCAGCTCAAGCGGGGTCCAAACGATCTACGAGCAGTACTTC.

The chain has TRBV9 and TRBJ2-3; 11 positions agree with TRBD2. Germline loops: CDR1 SGDLS, CDR2 YYNGEE. Germline trimming cut 7 bases from V and 1 base from J; bases unmatched to any gene: 14. The CDR3 runs 18 residues. The CDR3 DNA sequence: TGTGCCAGCGCCCCCGGGACTAGCGGCTCCGGTCGCACAGATACGCAGTATTTT. Its protein is CASAPGTSGSGRTDTQYF. Complete variable domain (other parts from reference TRBV9 and TRBJ2-3): DSGVTQTPKHLITATGQRVTLRCSPRSGDLSVYWYQQSLDQGLQFLIQYYNGEERAKGNILERFSAQQFPDLHSELNLSSLELGDSALYFCASAPGTSGSGRTDTQYFGPGTRLTVL.

The V call is TRBV27, the J call TRBJ2-7; D might be TRBD1 (5 bases). The CDR3 totals 14 residues. Germline CDR1 MNHEY, CDR2 SMNVEV (reference sequence). The germline V and J ends were trimmed by 5 bases and 3 bases, with 14 bases remaining between them. The CDR3 sequence: CASSIRQHHYEQYF. The CDR3 bases are TGTGCCAGCAGTATCCGACAGCATCACTACGAGCAGTACTTC.

This clone was seen a handful of times. The rearrangement links TRBV19 to TRBJ1-5; 8 bases map to TRBD1. The junction had 11 bases not matched to a gene; V was cut back by 4 bases and J by 0 bases. The V gene's germline CDR1 is LNHDA and CDR2 SQIVND (reference sequence). The CDR3 extends over 18 amino acids. The CDR3 DNA follows: TGTGCCAGTAGTAAGTTCCCACAGGGGGATGGTAGCAATCAGCCCCAGCATTTT. Translating it yields CASSKFPQGDGSNQPQHF. The variable domain in full, completed from reference TRBV19 and TRBJ1-5, reads DGGITQSPKYLFRKEGQNVTLSCEQNLNHDAMYWYRQDPGQGLRLIYYSQIVNDFQKGDIAEGYSVSREKKESFPLTVTSAQKNPTAFYLCASSKFPQGDGSNQPQHFGDGTRLSIL.

This chain links TRBV6-1 with TRBJ2-5, with D tentatively TRBD1 (6 bases). The V gene lost 6 bases and the J gene lost 6 bases, with 20 bases spanning the gap. The CDR3 has 15 residues. Germline CDR1 and CDR2: MNHNS and SASEGT. CDR3 DNA sequence: TGTGCCAGCAGCTTCCGTAGAGGGGGAGAAAAGACCCAGTACTTC. Protein: CASSFRRGGEKTQYF.

The chain links TRBV25-1 to TRBJ2-3, with 7 bases fitting TRBD1. Germline-derived CDR1 and CDR2 are MGHDK and SYGVNS. The CDR3 is 14 residues long. J was trimmed by 3 bases and V by 4 bases; bases with no gene match: 4. This chain's CDR3 is CASSAGGGTDTQYF. The CDR3 DNA reads as TGTGCCAGCAGTGCAGGGGGTGGGACAGATACGCAGTATTTT.

This rearrangement joins TRBV6-6 to TRBJ2-7; 9 bases fit TRBD1. The CDR3 contains 14 residues. J gave up 1 base and V 7 bases, and 5 bases lay outside the gene matches. From germline, CDR1 is MNHNY and CDR2 SVGAGI (reference sequence). The CDR3, as DNA: TGTGCCAGCAACGACAGGGGGGGTTCCTACGAGCAGTACTTC. Protein product: CASNDRGGSYEQYF.

The rearrangement links TRBV2 to TRBJ2-1; D call uncertain. The germline V gene has CDR1 SNHLY and CDR2 FYNNEI. Trimming took off 4 bases at V and 8 bases at J, with 12 bases between the two ends. This CDR3 is built from 13 residues. For the CDR3, the DNA is TGTGCCAGCAGTGTTAGCAGCATCTATGAGCAGTTCTTC. Amino acid sequence: CASSVSSIYEQFF.

The J gene is TRBJ2-5, the V gene TRBV10-3; perhaps TRBD1 as D (5 bases). Germline assignment: CDR1 ENHRY and CDR2 SYGVKD. V lost 4 bases and J 5 bases, leaving 14 bases between the germline ends. This CDR3 is built from 14 residues. In DNA, the CDR3 is TGTGCCATCAGTGCCGGAGAGACAGTGGAGACCCAGTACTTC. Its translation is CAISAGETVETQYF.

The chain carries TRBV28 and TRBJ2-3; no clear D. This CDR3 is built from 14 residues. Germline V gene sequence: CDR1 MDHEN, CDR2 SYDVKM. V was shortened by 9 bases and J by 6 bases, with 19 bases between the two germline ends. The CDR3 sequence is CASAGPPPSDTQYF. In nucleotides, the CDR3 is TGTGCCAGTGCTGGGCCCCCGCCCTCGGATACGCAGTATTTT.

V usage is TRBV27 and J usage is TRBJ2-2, with 7 nucleotides matching TRBD1. The germline V gene encodes CDR1 MNHEY and CDR2 SMNVEV (reference sequence). Trimming removed 3 bases from V and 2 bases from J; junction bases left unmatched: 6. CDR3 length: 16 residues. CDR3: CASSFLDRPNTGELFF. CDR3 nucleotides: TGTGCCAGCAGTTTCCTGGACAGGCCCAACACCGGGGAGCTGTTTTTT.

The CDR3 is CASRLPGGGVIHEQYF. CDR3 bases: TGTGCCAGCAGACTTCCCGGGGGGGGCGTTATCCACGAGCAGTACTTC. The V gene is TRBV5-8, the J gene TRBJ2-7; 8 positions match TRBD2. CDR1 and CDR2 (germline): SGHTS, YDEGEE. Losses at the gene ends were 5 bases for V and 5 bases for J; bases not matched to a gene: 15. This CDR3 is 16 amino acids long.

This chain uses TRBV7-3 with TRBJ2-3, with 7 bases aligning to TRBD1. In germline, CDR1 is SGHTA, CDR2 FQGTGA. This CDR3 is built from 14 residues. J gave up 1 base and V 5 bases, and 3 bases lay outside the gene matches. DNA of the CDR3: TGTGCCAGCAGCCGTGACAGGGGCACAGATACGCAGTATTTT. The encoded protein is CASSRDRGTDTQYF.

This chain uses TRBV12-5 with TRBJ2-3, with 14 bases matching TRBD2. V gave up 1 base and J gave up 6 bases; unmatched junction bases: 0. CDR3 length: 15 amino acids. Germline CDR1 reads LGHNT; CDR2 reads FRNRAP. This CDR3 reads CASGLGLAGGDTQYF. CDR3 in DNA: TGTGCTAGTGGTTTGGGACTAGCGGGGGGGGATACGCAGTATTTT.